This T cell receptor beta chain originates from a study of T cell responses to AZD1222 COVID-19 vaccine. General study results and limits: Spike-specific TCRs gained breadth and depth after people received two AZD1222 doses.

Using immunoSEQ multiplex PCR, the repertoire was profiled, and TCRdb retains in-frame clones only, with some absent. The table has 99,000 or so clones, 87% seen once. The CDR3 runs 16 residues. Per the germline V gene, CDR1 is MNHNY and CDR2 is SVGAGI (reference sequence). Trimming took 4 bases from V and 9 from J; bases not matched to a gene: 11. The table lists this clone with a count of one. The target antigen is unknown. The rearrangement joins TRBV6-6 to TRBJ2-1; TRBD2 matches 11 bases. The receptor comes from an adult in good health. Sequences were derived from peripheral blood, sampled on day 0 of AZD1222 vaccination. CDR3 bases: TGTGCCAGCAGTTTCCTAGCGGGGGGCTCGGTGGGTGAGCAGTTCTTC. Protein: CASSFLAGGSVGEQFF.